The 12 T cell receptor beta chains below come from one sample, sequenced in a study of T cells and Merkel cell carcinoma outcomes (dated by TCRdb to the early 2020s). Library preparation was by the immunoSEQ multiplex PCR assay. TCRdb stores this immuneACCESS table with in-frame sequences only. Part of the clones is absent; in the studies checked, under half of the shortfall reflects unresolved V genes, and no reason is known for the rest. The sample records about 1,900 clones, 77% of which are singletons. In total, the top ten clones hold 26% of the sample. Input material: tumor tissue from Merkel cell carcinoma. The source of these receptors is a human donor with Merkel cell carcinoma.

The chain recombines TRBV5-1 with TRBJ2-7; 10 positions agree with TRBD1. Trimming took 0 bases from V and 1 from J; bases not matched to a gene: 7. Germline V gene data show CDR1 as SGHRS and CDR2 as YFSETQ. This CDR3 has 17 residues. For the CDR3, the DNA is TGCGCCAGCAGCTTGGGGCTCCGGGACAGGGGATCCTACGAGCAGTACTTC. It is translated as CASSLGLRDRGSYEQYF.

This chain uses TRBV7-8 with TRBJ1-2, with D unresolved. Germline V CDR1 and CDR2: SGHVS, FQNEAQ. V was cut by 6 bases and J by 8 bases, with 16 bases left in between. The CDR3 is made up of 13 amino acids. Written as DNA, the CDR3 is TGTGCCAGCAGAGAAGGGATTTCGGGAGGCTACACCTTC. Its protein is CASREGISGGYTF.

This chain connects TRBV4-3 to TRBJ1-1, with TRBD1 matching over 9 bases. Germline V gene data show CDR1 as LGHNA and CDR2 as YSLEER. Trimming at V came to 0 bases and at J to 7 bases, leaving 3 bases not matched to a gene. There are 14 residues in the CDR3. The CDR3 nucleotides are TGCGCCAGCAGCCAAGATGGGACAGGGATTGAAGCTTTCTTT. This gives the protein CASSQDGTGIEAFF.

The chain links TRBV30 to TRBJ1-3; the D gene is possibly TRBD1 (5 bases). V lost 3 bases, J lost 2 bases, and 14 bases lay in between. Germline lookup yields CDR1 GTSNPN and CDR2 SVGIG (reference sequence). CDR3 length equals 15 residues. Here the CDR3 reads CAWRWGEGTGNTIYF. The CDR3 DNA reads TGTGCCTGGAGGTGGGGGGAAGGCACTGGAAACACCATATATTTT.

This clone appeared a few times. The rearrangement links TRBV14 to TRBJ1-2; no firm D call. Germline CDR1 reads SGHDN; CDR2 reads FVKESK. The CDR3 is 14 residues long. V was shortened by 1 base and J by 8 bases, with 14 bases between the two germline ends. The CDR3 sequence: CASSQGTETWGYTF. The CDR3 DNA reads as TGTGCCAGCAGCCAAGGAACGGAGACGTGGGGCTACACCTTC.

This clone was observed once. This rearrangement joins TRBV5-1 to TRBJ2-3; the D is unclear. The CDR3 has 12 amino acids. The ends were cut back, 4 bases at V and 4 bases at J, with 7 bases in the middle. Looked up from germline, CDR1 is SGHRS and CDR2 is YFSETQ. DNA of the CDR3: TGCGCCAGCAGCGTTATTGCAGATACGCAGTATTTT. Translating gives CASSVIADTQYF.

The J gene is TRBJ1-4, the V gene TRBV7-9; 10 bases align to TRBD1. The trim removed 5 bases at V and 4 bases at J, leaving 13 bases unmatched. The CDR3 runs 18 residues. Germline CDR1 is SEHNR and CDR2 is FQNEAQ (reference sequence). The CDR3: CASSIKGQGLFGNEKLFF. The CDR3 coding sequence is TGTGCCAGCAGCATAAAGGGACAGGGGCTGTTTGGTAATGAAAAACTGTTTTTT.

On this clone itself: Other nucleotide sequences in the sample specify the same CDR3. The rearrangement links TRBV29-1 to TRBJ2-3, with a tentative D call TRBD2 (6 bases). V was cut by 4 bases and J by 5 bases, with 13 bases left in between. Germline V gives CDR1 SQVTM, CDR2 ANQGSEA. The CDR3 is made up of 13 amino acids. CDR3 loop: CSVVTGVQDTQYF. The CDR3 nucleotides read TGCAGCGTTGTCACGGGGGTCCAAGATACGCAGTATTTT.

The gene calls are TRBV29-1 and TRBJ2-3, with 14 bases identical to TRBD2. The germline V gene has CDR1 SQVTM and CDR2 ANQGSEA. After removal of 7 bases from V and 6 bases from J, the junction contained 6 bases not matched to a gene. The CDR3 contains 14 residues. CDR3 bases: TGCAGCGCCCAGACTAGCGGGGGGGCTGATACGCAGTATTTT. Translation: CSAQTSGGADTQYF.

This chain connects TRBV5-5 to TRBJ1-5, with unresolved D. Per germline, CDR1 SGHKS and CDR2 YYEKEE (reference sequence). The CDR3 loop spans 16 amino acids. The V and J ends lost 3 bases and 3 bases respectively, with 16 bases between them. DNA for the CDR3: TGTGCCAGCAGCTCCGGGCCTCTCTCACCCAATCAGCCCCAGCATTTT. Translation gives CASSSGPLSPNQPQHF.

The rearrangement links TRBV29-1 to TRBJ2-7; D gene ambiguous. The germline CDR1 and CDR2 sequences are SQVTM and ANQGSEA. V was pared by 5 bases and J by 5 bases, with 19 bases between. The CDR3 loop spans 14 amino acids. This CDR3 is CSVTQALVGDEQYF. DNA for the CDR3: TGCAGCGTTACCCAAGCGCTAGTAGGCGACGAGCAGTACTTC.

The chain couples TRBV18 to TRBJ2-7, with D unclear. The V end was cut by 1 base, the J end by 0 bases, with 13 bases between. Germline-derived CDR1 and CDR2 are KGHSH and LQKENI. The CDR3 spans 16 residues. CDR3 bases: TGTGCCAGCTCACCACTCGCGGCCGGCAGCTCCTACGAGCAGTACTTC. It translates to CASSPLAAGSSYEQYF.